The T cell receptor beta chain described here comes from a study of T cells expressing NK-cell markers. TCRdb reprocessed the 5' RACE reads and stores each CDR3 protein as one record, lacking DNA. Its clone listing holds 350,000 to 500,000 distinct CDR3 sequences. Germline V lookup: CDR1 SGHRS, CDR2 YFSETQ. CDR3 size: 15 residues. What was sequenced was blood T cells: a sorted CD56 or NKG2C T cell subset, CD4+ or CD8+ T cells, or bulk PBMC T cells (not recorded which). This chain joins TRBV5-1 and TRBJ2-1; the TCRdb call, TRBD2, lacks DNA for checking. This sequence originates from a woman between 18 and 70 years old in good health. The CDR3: CASSWVGEEYNEQFF.